One and the same sample provided the 18 T cell receptor beta chains below, sequenced in a study of T-cell memory formation after mild COVID-19. TCRdb fed the 5' RACE reads into MiXCR, producing one record per CDR3 protein. The sample has 550,000 to 600,000 distinct CDR3 sequences, 20% to 25% seen once; the top ten hold approximately 8.4%. Sequenced input: PBMCs or a T cell subset sorted from them (not recorded which). These receptor sequences come from an adult woman who had mild COVID-19 (a few samples of this study predate the infection). Cell type and time point are not known.

This clonotype came up many times. Its ends do not fully match the called genes, so a read error is possible. V gene TRBV7-9 combines with J gene TRBJ2-5; 7 positions match TRBD1. The CDR3 covers 14 residues. Germline CDR1 SEHNR, CDR2 FQNEAQ (reference sequence). The DNA of the CDR3 is TGTGCCAGCAGCTTAAACCCTGGTAGCCGGGACAGCGTTTTC. This gives the protein CASSLNPGSRDSVF.

This clonotype has a handful of counts. V usage is TRBV29-1 and J usage is TRBJ2-3, with D perhaps matching TRBD1 or TRBD2 (5 bases each). Germline V gene lookup returns CDR1 SQVTM and CDR2 ANQGSEA. The CDR3 spans 15 residues. V was cut by 0 bases and J by 0 bases, with 10 bases left in between. Here the CDR3 DNA reads TGCAGCGTTGAAGATTCCGGGGCGAGCACAGATACGCAGTATTTT. Translation: CSVEDSGASTDTQYF.

This chain links TRBV5-1 with TRBJ1-1; 10 bases line up with TRBD1. Germline V lookup: CDR1 SGHRS, CDR2 YFSETQ. This CDR3 has 13 amino acids. The V gene end was trimmed by 4 bases and the J gene end by 6 bases; junction bases not matched to a gene: 3. This CDR3 reads CASSVDRGPEAFF. In DNA, the CDR3 is TGCGCCAGCAGCGTAGACAGGGGGCCTGAAGCTTTCTTT.

This chain connects TRBV12-3 or TRBV12-4 to TRBJ2-1; a weak D match, TRBD2 (5 bases). This CDR3 contains 12 residues. V lost 6 bases and J 13 bases, leaving 16 bases between the germline ends. CDR3 DNA: TGTGCCAGCAGATTGGGCGACTACGTCCAGTTCTTC. Translating gives CASRLGDYVQFF.

J is TRBJ1-2 and V is TRBV10-3, with unresolved D. V lost 2 bases and J lost 1, with 11 bases in between. Germline V lookup: CDR1 ENHRY, CDR2 SYGVKD. The CDR3 sequence is 15 residues long. This chain's CDR3 is CAISEALGINYGYTF. The CDR3 DNA reads TGTGCCATCAGTGAGGCCCTAGGTATTAACTATGGCTACACCTTC.

This clonotype appeared many times. This sequence joins TRBV4-3 and TRBJ1-1; the D gene is possibly TRBD1 (5 bases). Trimming removed 5 bases at V and 6 bases at J, with 13 bases between. The germline CDR1 and CDR2 sequences are LGHNA and YSLEER. This CDR3 has 13 amino acids. DNA for the CDR3: TGCGCCAGCAGCTTACGTCAGGGTGCTGAAGCTTTCTTT. Translation: CASSLRQGAEAFF.

The chain is built from TRBV7-9 and TRBJ1-2, with no clear D. V lost 4 bases and J lost 1, with 4 bases in between. The CDR3 sequence is 12 residues long. Germline CDR1 is SEHNR and CDR2 is FQNEAQ (reference sequence). The CDR3 here is CASSSNNYGYTF. The DNA for the CDR3 is TGTGCCAGCAGCTCCAATAACTATGGCTACACCTTC.

This clonotype appeared a few times. The rearrangement joins TRBV13 to TRBJ2-1, with 7 bases matching TRBD2. V trimming: 4 bases; J trimming: 6 bases; junction bases outside the gene matches: 12. The CDR3 has 16 residues. CDR1 PRHDT and CDR2 FYEKMQ come from the germline V gene (reference sequence). The CDR3 reads CASSSIRTSSFNEQFF. The CDR3 DNA reads TGTGCCAGCAGCTCCATCCGGACTAGTTCATTCAATGAGCAGTTCTTC.

This clonotype was detected a few times. This chain links TRBV25-1 with TRBJ2-5; TRBD2 aligns across 7 bases. The CDR3 is 18 amino acids. The ends lost 1 base at V and 4 bases at J; junction bases unmatched: 15. Germline CDR1 and CDR2: MGHDK and SYGVNS. The CDR3 region has the DNA TGTGCCAGCAGTGAATCAAGACTCGGCCGACTAGCTGGAGAGACCCAGTACTTC. Its translation is CASSESRLGRLAGETQYF.

This clonotype was observed a handful of times. The chain recombines TRBV12-3 or TRBV12-4 with TRBJ2-7, with a possible D match to TRBD2 (5 bases). CDR3 length: 15 residues. With 3 bases removed from V and 2 bases from J, the gap between germline ends came to 14 bases. The CDR3 coding sequence is TGTGCCAGCAGTTTTGGCGGGTTTCTCCCCTACGAGCAGTACTTC. It encodes CASSFGGFLPYEQYF.

The table lists this clonotype with a few counts. The rearrangement joins TRBV20-1 to TRBJ2-7, with 13 nucleotides matching TRBD2. The CDR3 is made up of 15 amino acids. V shed 3 bases and J 2 bases; nucleotides not matched to a gene: 4. Germline CDR1 reads DFQATT; CDR2 reads SNEGSKA (reference sequence). CDR3 nucleotide sequence: TGCAGTGCTAGGGGGACTAGCGGGAAGCCCTACGAGCAGTACTTC. It codes for CSARGTSGKPYEQYF.

V and J are TRBV3-1 and TRBJ1-2; TRBD1 might be the D (5 bases). The V gene's germline CDR1 is LGHDT and CDR2 YNNKEL (reference sequence). The V gene lost 3 bases and the J gene lost 8 bases, with 19 bases spanning the gap. This CDR3 is built from 15 residues. CDR3 DNA: TGTGCCAGCAGCCAGGGGTATACAGGAGGTCGCGGCTACACCTTC. This encodes CASSQGYTGGRGYTF.

The table lists this clonotype with a few counts. V usage is TRBV7-2 and J usage is TRBJ2-7; D gene uncertain. Germline CDR1 SGHTA, CDR2 FQGNSA. The CDR3 covers 14 residues. Trimming took off 3 bases at V and 0 bases at J, with 9 bases between the two ends. For the CDR3, the DNA is TGTGCCAGCAGCTTCTTCACGAGCTCCTACGAGCAGTACTTC. Its protein is CASSFFTSSYEQYF. Using reference TRBV7-2 and TRBJ2-7 for the parts outside the CDR3, the full variable domain is GAGVSQSPSNKVTEKGKDVELRCDPISGHTALYWYRQSLGQGLEFLIYFQGNSAPDKSGLPSDRFSAERTGGSVSTLTIQRTQQEDSAVYLCASSFFTSSYEQYFGPGTRLTVT.

CDR3 bases: TGTGCCAGTTTGGTGACGTCTGGGGCCAACGTCCTGACTTTC. Amino acid sequence: CASLVTSGANVLTF. The chain recombines TRBV19 with TRBJ2-6; D not certain. Germline V CDR1 and CDR2: LNHDA, SQIVND (reference sequence). The CDR3 loop spans 14 amino acids. V dropped 8 bases and J dropped 1 base, with 9 bases sitting between them.

The chain carries TRBV4-1 and TRBJ2-1; unclear D gene. Germline V gives CDR1 MGHRA, CDR2 YSYEKL. Trimming took off 7 bases at V and 6 bases at J, with 7 bases between the two ends. CDR3 length: 11 residues. This CDR3 reads CASKGRNEQFF. The CDR3 DNA is TGCGCCAGCAAAGGGCGCAATGAGCAGTTCTTC.

About this clonotype itself: An end of the junction differs from the germline gene, which may be a read error. This chain uses TRBV12-3 or TRBV12-4 with TRBJ1-2, with TRBD1 as a possible D gene (5 bases). This CDR3 spans 12 amino acids. The DNA for the CDR3 is TGTGCCAGCAGTTTAGCGACGGGGGGGAAGGTCTTC. The encoded protein is CASSLATGGKVF.

This chain connects TRBV7-3 to TRBJ2-3; 9 positions match TRBD2. After removal of 1 base from V and 4 bases from J, the junction contained 6 bases not matched to a gene. CDR1 is SGHTA, CDR2 FQGTGA, per germline. The CDR3 covers 16 residues. CDR3 loop: CASSLIAGGVPDTQYF. CDR3 bases: TGTGCCAGCAGCTTAATTGCGGGGGGGGTCCCAGATACGCAGTATTTT.

This clonotype was observed at least ten times. This rearrangement joins TRBV7-7 to TRBJ2-7; a possible D gene is TRBD2 (5 bases). The germline V gene encodes CDR1 SSHAT and CDR2 FNYEAQ (reference sequence). Trimming took 5 bases from V and 0 from J, leaving 20 bases between them. The CDR3 covers 17 residues. CDR3: CASSPIVRQAGSYEQYF. CDR3 DNA sequence: TGTGCCAGCAGCCCCATCGTTAGGCAGGCGGGCTCCTACGAGCAGTACTTC.